This T cell receptor (beta chain) is drawn from a study of spatial heterogeneity in lung cancer (dated by TCRdb to the late 2010s). About the investigation overall: Beta-chain transcripts were consistently detected in greater numbers than alpha-chain transcripts, which likely reflected higher beta-chain transcript abundance. In tumor regions, TCR transcript counts showed a strong correlation with a T cell transcriptional module score from matched bulk RNA-seq. In the raw uncorrected reads, each unique combination of TCR and UMI appeared more than ten times on average. In non-small cell lung cancer, the study quantitatively compared TCR alpha and beta repertoires across several tumor regions, matched nontumor lung, and blood. Nonsynonymous mutation counts, determined by whole-exome sequencing of tumor tissue, were related to TCR repertoire features. Both alpha and beta chains were TCR-sequenced in 200 to 250 tumor regions, around 64 matched nontumor lung samples and some 50 PBMC samples obtained at surgery.

The time point tag for this specimen amounts to: sample taken at primary tumor resection. Samples were obtained from approximately 70 patients with early-stage, untreated non-small cell lung cancer from the lung TRACERx cohort. Without any cell sorting, TCR sequencing was performed on whole RNA extracted either from tumor and nontumor lung tissue or from cryopreserved PBMC samples. Only patients with enough RNA available from two or more tumor regions were chosen for TCR sequencing. Before being selected, tumor and adjacent nontumor lung specimens were reviewed by a lung pathologist. CDR1 and CDR2, looked up from the germline V gene, are SGHRS and YFSETQ. Trimming removed 4 bases from V and 0 bases from J, leaving 11 bases between the germline ends. Counted from cysteine to phenylalanine, this CDR3 has 15 amino acids. The kept DNA is CDR3 alone, 45 bases in frame from the first base. The paper's findings and limits, for the study overall: Estimated TCR-seq coverage of tumor T cells was only 5.5% to 7% for alpha chains and 13% for beta chains. Counts of ubiquitous and regional expanded TCRs correlated with counts of ubiquitous and regional nonsynonymous mutations, respectively. Additional single-cell paired TCR alpha and beta sequencing was considered necessary to confirm, at a functional level, the hypothesis that regional TCRs recognize regional mutations. The number of expanded intratumoral alpha and beta TCRs correlated with the tumor nonsynonymous mutation count.

The library was made by 5' RACE. Data came from a NextSeq 500. The TCR library protocol attached a unique molecular identifier to each TCR cDNA molecule to allow correction of PCR and sequencing errors. In the original analysis: TCR identification, UMI-based error correction and CDR3 extraction were performed with Decombinator tools. Expanded TCRs were defined as those above a frequency of 2 per 1,000, corresponding to the top 1% of the tumor frequency distribution. Expanded tumor TCRs were classed as regional if statistically deemed absent (corrected P<0.05) from at least one tumor region, otherwise ubiquitous. Rényi diversity was computed with the R vegan package after subsampling each repertoire 100 times to 5,000 TCRs. CDR3 similarity networks were built from amino acid triplet string-kernel similarity, connecting CDR3s with pairwise similarity above 0.82. The raw public reads went through TCRdb reprocessing: fastp at Q25, MiXCR clone calling, in-frame beta chains kept. CDR3 protein sequences are deduplicated, and each keeps its most common genes and DNA. These V and J calls originate from TCRdb's pipeline instead of the authors' own analysis. The sample has about 18,000 distinct CDR3 sequences on record, under 7% of them singletons. Of the sample, approximately 3.5% is held by the ten largest clones.

This clonotype occurred many times. Its antigen remains unidentified. Base qualities are missing; no much larger clone stands one base away. The TCR was taken from a female donor with early-stage non-small cell lung cancer. The chain couples TRBV5-1 to TRBJ1-3, with no D gene named confidently. Sequences were derived from lung tumor tissue, sampled at surgery. Read as DNA, the sequence is TGCGCCAGCAGCCCAGACGGATTCTCTGGAAACACCATATATTTT. Its protein reads: CASSPDGFSGNTIYF.